A single T cell receptor (beta chain) is shown here with its context. This sample was taken from a study of blood T cell repertoires in COVID-19. Study as a whole: PBMCs, B-cell-depleted T cells, or T cells provided the cDNA or gDNA that made up the material.

Sequencing used immunoSEQ multiplex PCR; TCRdb keeps in-frame clones, though not all of them. This sample carries 250,000 to 300,000 clones, around nine tenths of them seen once, and the ten largest clones take under 2%. The CDR3 covers 16 residues. The V and J ends lost 8 bases and 2 bases, in that order; junction bases with no gene match: 9. Germline V lookup: CDR1 LNHDA, CDR2 SQIVND (reference sequence). The sequenced material came from peripheral blood. The TCR comes from a man aged 25 to 40 with active or convalescent COVID-19. The chain couples TRBV19 to TRBJ1-5, with 10 positions matching TRBD1. The CDR3 DNA reads TGTGCCAGTTCGCCGACAGGGGGCTCCGGCAATCAGCCCCAGCATTTT. Translated, it gives CASSPTGGSGNQPQHF.